This T cell receptor beta chain was recorded in a study of blood T cell repertoires in COVID-19 (dated by TCRdb to 2018 to 2020). Context from the whole study: Samples from collaborators originated in the United States, Italy and Spain and spanned both the acute and convalescent phases of COVID-19. Deeply sampled blood TCRbeta repertoires from subjects exposed to, actively infected with, or recovered from COVID-19 were included in the dataset. The repertoires were released in a freely available public database intended as a resource for research on the immune response to SARS-CoV-2. Nearly every sample came with metadata listing a de-identified subject ID, COVID-19 status, age in years and sex. Samples came from the ongoing ImmuneRACE study (first 160 participants) plus 1,254 subjects from 6 global collaborators. The material from the prospective study consisted of cDNA or gDNA derived from T cells, B-cell-depleted T cells, or PBMCs. Where HLA class I and class II types were available, the types were taken from metadata supplied by the sample provider, not from assay-based typing.

Each collaborating institution followed its own protocols to collect whole blood in K2EDTA tubes. For TCRbeta analysis, collaborators shipped samples as frozen whole blood, isolated PBMCs, or DNA extracted from either of those sample types. General study outcomes and caveats: How much clinical and demographic metadata was included differed by source and by participant, and the metadata was provided uncurated.

About this clone: Its antigen is not yet known. Base qualities are missing; no much larger clone stands one base away.

The immunoSEQ Assay, a bias-controlled multiplex PCR, was used to amplify TCRbeta CDR3 regions from genomic DNA. The source study handled its data this way. The number of nucleated cells in each sample was estimated from the amplification of reference gene primers within the assay. Sequence reads were collapsed and filtered to measure the absolute abundance of every unique TCRbeta CDR3 rearrangement. Productive Simpson clonality was computed per sample as the square root of Simpson's diversity index over productive rearrangements. TCRdb obtained this table from immuneACCESS and retained in-frame rearrangements with V and J assigned. These tables miss some clones; where compared with another copy, unresolved V genes account for less than half of the shortfall, and the remainder is unexplained. The D gene and trimming were derived from the DNA, and the V and J assignments and clone size from that table. Recorded for this sample are over 55,000 clones; around nine tenths of them occurred a single time. The ten largest clones add up to approximately 20% of the sample.

This sequence originates from a woman over 75 with acute or convalescent COVID-19. Sequencing input: peripheral blood.

The nucleotide sequence reads TGTGCCAGCAGCTTGGGACTAGCGGGAGGCACAGATACGCAGTATTTT. It translates to CASSLGLAGGTDTQYF. In this chain, TRBV5-4 is recombined with TRBJ2-3, and 12 junctional nucleotides match TRBD2. Germline trimming amounts to 0 bases on V and 1 base on J, with 0 as the count of junction bases outside the gene matches. Counted from cysteine to phenylalanine, this CDR3 has 16 amino acids. Here the CDR3 DNA is all that survives: 48 bases in frame from base 1. Per the germline V gene (reference sequence), SGHNT is the CDR1 and YYREEE is the CDR2.